The 14 T cell receptor beta chains below come from one sample, sequenced in a study of blood T cell repertoires in COVID-19. TCRdb's table, derived via immunoSEQ multiplex PCR, lists solely in-frame clones and lacks some. The table shows 70,000 to 100,000 clones, with around nine tenths occurring only once. Material: peripheral blood. Receptor source: a man older than 75 with active or convalescent COVID-19.

V and J are TRBV7-2 and TRBJ2-2, with TRBD2 matching 12 bases. J gave up 8 bases and V 6 bases, and 13 bases lay outside the gene matches. The CDR3 is 17 residues long. CDR1 is SGHTA and CDR2 is FQGNSA in the germline V gene. As DNA, the CDR3 is TGTGCCAGCAGGTCGACTAGCGGGAGCGGGACACGAGGGGAGCTGTTTTTT. As protein: CASRSTSGSGTRGELFF.

The rearrangement joins TRBV6-5 to TRBJ1-2; D ambiguous. Trimming took off 7 bases at V and 0 bases at J, with 9 bases between the two ends. Germline V gives CDR1 MNHEY, CDR2 SVGAGI. The CDR3 consists of 13 residues. The chain's CDR3 is CASKLTTNYGYTF. Here the CDR3 DNA reads TGTGCCAGCAAATTGACTACTAACTATGGCTACACCTTC.

This clone has just one count. V gene TRBV10-3 combines with J gene TRBJ2-5, with 7 nucleotides matching TRBD1. V trimming: 6 bases; J trimming: 2 bases; junction bases outside the gene matches: 0. Germline V gene sequence: CDR1 ENHRY, CDR2 SYGVKD. There are 12 residues in the CDR3. Written as DNA, the CDR3 is TGTGCCATCAGGGGACAGCAAGAGACCCAGTACTTC. Translation: CAIRGQQETQYF.

This chain uses TRBV30 with TRBJ2-7; TRBD2 agrees at 9 bases. Trimming cost V 3 bases and J 3 bases; bases outside gene matches: 0. There are 12 residues in the CDR3. The germline CDR1 and CDR2 sequences are GTSNPN and SVGIG (reference sequence). The CDR3 coding sequence is TGTGCCTGGAGGACTAGCGGCTACGAGCAGTACTTC. Translating gives CAWRTSGYEQYF. Full variable domain (rest looked up from reference TRBV30 and TRBJ2-7): SQTIHQWPATLVQPVGSPLSLECTVEGTSNPNLYWYRQAAGRGLQLLFYSVGIGQISSEVPQNLSASRPQDRQFILSSKKLLLSDSGFYLCAWRTSGYEQYFGPGTRLTVT.

The gene calls are TRBV24-1 and TRBJ2-1; 9 positions match TRBD1. This CDR3 is built from 15 residues. After removal of 4 bases from V and 4 bases from J, the junction contained 4 bases not matched to a gene. The germline CDR1 and CDR2 sequences are KGHDR and SFDVKD. The CDR3, as DNA: TGTGCCACCAGTGAACAGGGGGCGCCTTACAATGAGCAGTTCTTC. It encodes CATSEQGAPYNEQFF.

The CDR3: CASSLVQNFQETQYF. DNA of the CDR3: TGTGCCAGCAGCTTGGTTCAGAATTTCCAAGAGACCCAGTACTTC. The rearrangement links TRBV5-6 to TRBJ2-5, with D hard to call. Looked up from germline, CDR1 is SGHDT and CDR2 is YYEEEE. The CDR3 runs 15 residues. The V end was cut by 0 bases, the J end by 1 base, with 10 bases between.

This clone appeared once. The chain carries TRBV18 and TRBJ2-1, with D possibly TRBD2 on 6 matching bases. This CDR3 has 17 amino acids. CDR1 and CDR2 (germline): KGHSH, LQKENI. The V and J ends lost 3 bases and 4 bases respectively, with 19 bases between them. The CDR3 DNA reads as TGTGCCAGCTCACCTTCATATGGCCGCGGGGTTTACAATGAGCAGTTCTTC. Protein: CASSPSYGRGVYNEQFF.

The chain recombines TRBV2 with TRBJ2-2; 10 bases agree with TRBD2. V shed 6 bases and J 6 bases; nucleotides not matched to a gene: 10. The germline V gene has CDR1 SNHLY and CDR2 FYNNEI. This CDR3 has 16 residues. As DNA, the CDR3 is TGTGCCAGCAGGCCGAGGCTAGCGGGAGTGGCCGGGGAGCTGTTTTTT. Residues: CASRPRLAGVAGELFF.

The chain carries TRBV11-2 and TRBJ2-3; 10 nucleotides align to TRBD2. Germline values: CDR1 SGHAT, CDR2 FQNNGV. The CDR3 spans 19 residues. V gave up 5 bases and J gave up 0 bases; unmatched junction bases: 14. This CDR3 is CASSTPAGGFPGSTDTQYF. In nucleotides, the CDR3 is TGTGCCAGCAGCACCCCAGCGGGAGGGTTCCCAGGAAGCACAGATACGCAGTATTTT.

In regard to this clone: The junction differs from germline at one of its ends, possibly a read error. V usage is TRBV5-1 and J usage is TRBJ2-7, with a weak D call TRBD1 (6 bases). Per germline, CDR1 SGHRS and CDR2 YFSETQ. The CDR3 length is 11 residues. CDR3: CASSFEGTIIF. DNA for the CDR3: TGCGCCAGCAGCTTCGAGGGGACAATCATCTTC.

V is TRBV4-3 and J is TRBJ2-1; 7 positions match TRBD1. Trimming removed 5 bases from V and 9 bases from J; junction bases left unmatched: 22. This CDR3 is 18 amino acids long. Germline V CDR1 and CDR2: LGHNA, YSLEER. Here the CDR3 DNA reads TGCGCCAGCAGCAATTCCCACGGACGGGAAATCAGGGACAGTGAGCAGTTCTTC. It translates to CASSNSHGREIRDSEQFF.

The gene calls are TRBV5-4 and TRBJ2-1; 9 bases are a match to TRBD1. CDR1 is SGHNT and CDR2 is YYREEE in the germline V gene (reference sequence). CDR3 length equals 14 residues. Losses at the gene ends were 4 bases for V and 8 bases for J; bases not matched to a gene: 7. The CDR3 region is CASSKEDRGDEQFF. CDR3 sequence (DNA): TGTGCCAGCAGCAAGGAGGACAGGGGAGATGAGCAGTTCTTC.

The J gene is TRBJ2-7, the V gene TRBV6-5; TRBD1 agrees at 12 bases. The V gene's germline CDR1 is MNHEY and CDR2 SVGAGI. The CDR3 consists of 15 residues. Trimming removed 2 bases from V and 4 bases from J; junction bases left unmatched: 3. CDR3 residues: CASSYGTGGPYEQYF. CDR3 coding DNA: TGTGCCAGCAGTTACGGGACAGGGGGCCCGTACGAGCAGTACTTC.

The chain recombines TRBV24-1 with TRBJ2-1, with D tentatively TRBD1 (5 bases). Germline loops: CDR1 KGHDR, CDR2 SFDVKD. The CDR3 extends over 17 amino acids. V was cut by 0 bases and J by 4 bases, with 15 bases left in between. The DNA of the CDR3 is TGTGCCACCAGTGATTTGGATGTCAGGGAAGCTTACAATGAGCAGTTCTTC. Its protein product is CATSDLDVREAYNEQFF.